Sequencing of this T cell receptor (beta chain) was carried out in a study of vaccination and CD4 T cells after COVID-19. Across the study: Recovered-phase convalescent patients showed SARS-CoV-2 positivity by nasal swab PCR; several were mild, one severe. Six males and four females, two of them Hispanic, were enrolled as convalescents.

The treatment was: roughly 10-day PBMC culture with coronavirus spike peptide pools or control peptides (ViraFEST assay). Cultured CD4+ T cells had their DNA profiled by the Oncomine TCR Beta short-read assay. The source of extracted genomic DNA was cultured CD4+ T cells. TCRdb redid the calling of the PCR reads with MiXCR, one entry per CDR3 protein. The sample shows over 10,000 distinct CDR3 sequences, 62% of them seen only once. With regard to this clonotype: No antigen is known for it.

Unmatched junction bases numbered 7, after V lost 4 bases and J lost 0 bases. Germline CDR1 SGHNT, CDR2 YYREEE (reference sequence). The CDR3 sequence is 16 residues long. The sequencing sample was made of CD4+ T cells from blood, cultured in vitro. The chain combines TRBV5-4 with TRBJ2-1, with 7 bases that match TRBD2. The TCR comes from a human donor who had recovered from COVID-19. The chain's CDR3 is CASSPRDYRSYNEQFF. CDR3 nucleotide sequence: TGTGCCAGCAGCCCCCGGGACTACCGCTCCTACAATGAGCAGTTCTTC.